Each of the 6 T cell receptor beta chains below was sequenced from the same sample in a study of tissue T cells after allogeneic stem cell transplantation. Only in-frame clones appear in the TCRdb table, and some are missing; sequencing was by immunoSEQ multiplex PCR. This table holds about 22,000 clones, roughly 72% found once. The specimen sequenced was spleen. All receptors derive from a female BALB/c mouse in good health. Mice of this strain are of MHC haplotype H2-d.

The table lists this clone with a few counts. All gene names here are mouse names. CDR3 bases read: TGTGCCAGCAGTATTCCAGGGGACACCGGGCAGCTCTAC. Translated, it gives CASSIPGDTGQLY. The entire CDR3 sequence reads CASSIPGDTGQLYF. V is TRBV19 and J is TRBJ2-2; D might be TRBD1 (6 bases). The read ends 1 residue before the CDR3 terminus; that terminus is restored from the germline J gene. The CDR3 consists of 14 residues. Trimming removed 2 bases from V and 3 bases from J, with 8 bases in between. Germline CDR1 and CDR2: FNHDT and SITEND (reference sequence).

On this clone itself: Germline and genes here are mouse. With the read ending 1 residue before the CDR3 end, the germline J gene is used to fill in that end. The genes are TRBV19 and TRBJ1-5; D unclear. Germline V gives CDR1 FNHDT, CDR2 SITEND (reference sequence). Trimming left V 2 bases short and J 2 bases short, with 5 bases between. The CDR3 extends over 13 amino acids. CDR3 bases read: TGTGCCAGCAGTATGAGTTACAACCAGGCTCCGCTT. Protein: CASSMSYNQAPL. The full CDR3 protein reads CASSMSYNQAPLF.

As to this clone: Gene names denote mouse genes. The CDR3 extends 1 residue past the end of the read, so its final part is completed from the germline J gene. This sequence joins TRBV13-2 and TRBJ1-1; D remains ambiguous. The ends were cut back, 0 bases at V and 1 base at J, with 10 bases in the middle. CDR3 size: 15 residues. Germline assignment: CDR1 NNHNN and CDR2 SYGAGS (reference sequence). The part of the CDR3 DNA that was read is TGTGCCAGCGGTGATGCATTGGGGAGAAACACAGAAGTCTTC. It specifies CASGDALGRNTEVF. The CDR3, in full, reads CASGDALGRNTEVFF.

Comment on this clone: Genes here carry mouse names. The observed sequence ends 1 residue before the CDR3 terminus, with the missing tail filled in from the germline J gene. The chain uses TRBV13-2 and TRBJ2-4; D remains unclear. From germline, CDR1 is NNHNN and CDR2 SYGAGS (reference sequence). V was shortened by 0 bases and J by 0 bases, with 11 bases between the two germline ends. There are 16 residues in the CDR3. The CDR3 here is CASGDATQTSQNTLYF. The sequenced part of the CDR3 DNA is TGTGCCAGCGGTGATGCGACACAAACTAGTCAAAACACCTTGTAC.

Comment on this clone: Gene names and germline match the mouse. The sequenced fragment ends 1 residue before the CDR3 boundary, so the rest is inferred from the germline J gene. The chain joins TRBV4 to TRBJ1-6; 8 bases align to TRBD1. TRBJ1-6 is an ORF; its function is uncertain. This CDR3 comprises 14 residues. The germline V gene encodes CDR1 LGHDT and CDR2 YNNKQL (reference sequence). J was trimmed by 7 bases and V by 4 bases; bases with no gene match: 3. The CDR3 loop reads CASSFPGGNSPLYF. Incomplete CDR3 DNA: TGTGCCAGCAGCTTTCCAGGGGGCAATTCGCCCCTCTAC.

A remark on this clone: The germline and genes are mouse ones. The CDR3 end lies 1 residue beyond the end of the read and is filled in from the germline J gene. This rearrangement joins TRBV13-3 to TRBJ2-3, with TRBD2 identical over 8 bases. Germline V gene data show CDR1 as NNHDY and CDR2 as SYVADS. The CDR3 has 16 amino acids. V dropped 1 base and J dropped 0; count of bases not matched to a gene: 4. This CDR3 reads CASSDNWGSSAETLYF. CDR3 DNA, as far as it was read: TGTGCCAGCAGTGATAACTGGGGGTCTAGTGCAGAAACGCTGTAT.